This TCR beta chain derives from a study of identical twins. Germline loops: CDR1 MDHEN, CDR2 SYDVKM. The CDR3 is made up of 13 amino acids. TCRdb re-derived calls from the 5' RACE reads in MiXCR, one entry per CDR3 protein. This sample yields more than 1.5 million distinct CDR3 sequences, of which about 32% are seen a single time; 0.25% to 0.3% belongs to the top ten. Sequencing was carried out using cord blood. The TCR originated in a newborn girl in good health. The chain is built from TRBV28 and TRBJ2-5; D is unclear. The tail of the sequence fits TRBJ2-7 better, so the J call may be wrong. CDR3 region: CASGPHGRYEQYF. CDR3 DNA: TGTGCCAGCGGTCCCCACGGGCGCTACGAGCAGTACTTC.